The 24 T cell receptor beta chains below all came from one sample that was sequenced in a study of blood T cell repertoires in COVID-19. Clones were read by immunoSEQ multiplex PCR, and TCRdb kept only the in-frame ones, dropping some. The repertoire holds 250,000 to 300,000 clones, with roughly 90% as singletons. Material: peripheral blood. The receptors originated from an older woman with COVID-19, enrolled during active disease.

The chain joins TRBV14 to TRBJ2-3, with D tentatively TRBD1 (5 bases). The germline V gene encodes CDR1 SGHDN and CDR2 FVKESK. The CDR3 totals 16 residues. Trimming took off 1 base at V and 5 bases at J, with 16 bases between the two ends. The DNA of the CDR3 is TGTGCCAGCAGCCAAGCTAGGGGCAACCTGGGAGATACGCAGTATTTT. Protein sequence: CASSQARGNLGDTQYF. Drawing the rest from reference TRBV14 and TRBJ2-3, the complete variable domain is EAGVTQFPSHSVIEKGQTVTLRCDPISGHDNLYWYRRVMGKEIKFLLHFVKESKQDESGMPNNRFLAERTGGTYSTLKVQPAELEDSGVYFCASSQARGNLGDTQYFGPGTRLTVL.

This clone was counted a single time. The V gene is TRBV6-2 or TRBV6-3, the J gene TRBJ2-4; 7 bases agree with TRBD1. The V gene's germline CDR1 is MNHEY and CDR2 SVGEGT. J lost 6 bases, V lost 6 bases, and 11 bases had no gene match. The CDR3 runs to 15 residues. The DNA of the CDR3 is TGTGCCAGCAGCAGGGACAGAGCCAGGGGAAACATTCAGTACTTC. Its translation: CASSRDRARGNIQYF.

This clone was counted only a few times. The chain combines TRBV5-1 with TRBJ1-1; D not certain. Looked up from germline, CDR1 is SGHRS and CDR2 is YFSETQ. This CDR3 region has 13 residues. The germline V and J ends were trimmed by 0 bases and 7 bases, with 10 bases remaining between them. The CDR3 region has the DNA TGCGCCAGCAGCTTGGGAGGGAACCTTGAAGCTTTCTTT. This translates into CASSLGGNLEAFF.

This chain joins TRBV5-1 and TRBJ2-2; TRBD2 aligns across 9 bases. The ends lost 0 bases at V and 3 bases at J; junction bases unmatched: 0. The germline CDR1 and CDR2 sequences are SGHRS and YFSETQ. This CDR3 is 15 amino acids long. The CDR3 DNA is TGCGCCAGCAGCTTGGCTAGCGGGGACACCGGGGAGCTGTTTTTT. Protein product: CASSLASGDTGELFF.

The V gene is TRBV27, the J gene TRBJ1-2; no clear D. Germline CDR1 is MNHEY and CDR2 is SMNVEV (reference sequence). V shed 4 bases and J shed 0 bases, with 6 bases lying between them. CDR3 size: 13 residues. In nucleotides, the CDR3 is TGTGCCAGCAGTTATAGCTCTAACTATGGCTACACCTTC. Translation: CASSYSSNYGYTF.

CDR3 sequence (DNA): TGTGCCTGGATCATTAAAGGGGCTAACTATGGCTACACCTTC. It translates to CAWIIKGANYGYTF. J is TRBJ1-2 and V is TRBV30; tentative D call: TRBD1 (5 bases). The germline CDR1 and CDR2 sequences are GTSNPN and SVGIG (reference sequence). The CDR3 runs 14 residues. V was pared by 4 bases and J by 0 bases, with 12 bases between.

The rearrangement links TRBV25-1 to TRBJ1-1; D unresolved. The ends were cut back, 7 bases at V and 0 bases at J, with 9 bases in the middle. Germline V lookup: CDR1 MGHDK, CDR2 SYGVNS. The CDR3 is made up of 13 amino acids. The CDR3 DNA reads TGTGCCAGCACTAGCGTTTTGAACACTGAAGCTTTCTTT. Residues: CASTSVLNTEAFF.

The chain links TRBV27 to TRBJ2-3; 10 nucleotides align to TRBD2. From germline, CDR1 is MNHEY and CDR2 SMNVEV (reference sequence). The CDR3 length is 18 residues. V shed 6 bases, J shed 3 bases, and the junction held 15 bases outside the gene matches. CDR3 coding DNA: TGTGCCAGCAGCCTAGAGGTTAGCGGGGGGCCTCGAACAGATACGCAGTATTTT. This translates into CASSLEVSGGPRTDTQYF.

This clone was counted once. CDR3: CASSLDRAGEKLFF. CDR3 DNA sequence: TGTGCCAGCAGCCTCGACAGGGCGGGCGAAAAACTGTTTTTT. The gene calls are TRBV5-4 and TRBJ1-4; TRBD1 matches 7 bases. J gave up 8 bases and V 4 bases, and 8 bases lay outside the gene matches. The CDR3 consists of 14 residues. Germline values: CDR1 SGHNT, CDR2 YYREEE (reference sequence).

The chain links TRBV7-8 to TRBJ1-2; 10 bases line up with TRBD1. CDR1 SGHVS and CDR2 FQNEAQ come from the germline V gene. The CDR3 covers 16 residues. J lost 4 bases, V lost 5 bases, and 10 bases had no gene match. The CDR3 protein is CASSRDRGAGLYGYTF. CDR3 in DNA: TGTGCCAGCAGCCGGGACAGGGGAGCGGGGCTCTATGGCTACACCTTC. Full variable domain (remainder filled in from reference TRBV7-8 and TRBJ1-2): GAGVSQSPRYKVAKRGQDVALRCDPISGHVSLFWYQQALGQGPEFLTYFQNEAQLDKSGLPSDRFFAERPEGSVSTLKIQRTQQEDSAVYLCASSRDRGAGLYGYTFGSGTRLTVV.

CDR3 amino acids: CASSFTSGGAFDNEQFF. CDR3 nucleotides: TGTGCCAGCAGCTTTACTAGCGGGGGGGCCTTTGACAATGAGCAGTTCTTC. V and J are TRBV5-4 and TRBJ2-1, with TRBD2 matching over 13 bases. The CDR3 totals 17 residues. In germline, CDR1 is SGHNT, CDR2 YYREEE (reference sequence). V lost 2 bases, J lost 5 bases, and 7 bases stayed unmatched.

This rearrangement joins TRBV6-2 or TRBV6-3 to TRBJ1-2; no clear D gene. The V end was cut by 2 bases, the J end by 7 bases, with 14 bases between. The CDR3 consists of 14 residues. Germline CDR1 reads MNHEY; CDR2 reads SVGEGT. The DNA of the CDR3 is TGTGCCAGCAGTTACCATCCGACCTCTAGTGGCTACACCTTC. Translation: CASSYHPTSSGYTF.

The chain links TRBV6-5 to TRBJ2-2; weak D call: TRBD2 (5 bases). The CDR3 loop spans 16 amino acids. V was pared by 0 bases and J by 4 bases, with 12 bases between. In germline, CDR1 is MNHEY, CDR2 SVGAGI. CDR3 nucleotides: TGTGCCAGCAGTTACTCGATATCGGGGAGCACCGGGGAGCTGTTTTTT. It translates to CASSYSISGSTGELFF.

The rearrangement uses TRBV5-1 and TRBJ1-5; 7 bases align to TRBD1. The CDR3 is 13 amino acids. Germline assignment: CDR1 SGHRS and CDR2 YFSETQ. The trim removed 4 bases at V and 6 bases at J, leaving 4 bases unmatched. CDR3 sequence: CASSPTGIQPQHF. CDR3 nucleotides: TGCGCCAGCAGCCCGACAGGGATTCAGCCCCAGCATTTT.

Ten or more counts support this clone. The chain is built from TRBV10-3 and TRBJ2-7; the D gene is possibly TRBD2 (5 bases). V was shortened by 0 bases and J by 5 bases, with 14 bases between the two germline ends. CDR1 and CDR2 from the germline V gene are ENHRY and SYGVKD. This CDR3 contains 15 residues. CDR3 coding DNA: TGTGCCATCAGTGAGTCGAGGGCAGGAGTTGACGAGCAGTACTTC. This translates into CAISESRAGVDEQYF.

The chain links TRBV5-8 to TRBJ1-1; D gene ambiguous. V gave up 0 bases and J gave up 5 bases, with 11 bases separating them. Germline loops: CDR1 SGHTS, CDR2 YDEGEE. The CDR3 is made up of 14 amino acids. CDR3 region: CASSLGAGGTEAFF. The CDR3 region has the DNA TGTGCCAGCAGCTTGGGGGCAGGAGGAACTGAAGCTTTCTTT.

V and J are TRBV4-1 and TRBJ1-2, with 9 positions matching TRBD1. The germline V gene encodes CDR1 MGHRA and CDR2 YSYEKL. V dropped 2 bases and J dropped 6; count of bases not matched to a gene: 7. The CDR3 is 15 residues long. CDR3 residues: CASSQQTGTGNGYTF. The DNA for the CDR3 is TGCGCCAGCAGCCAACAAACCGGGACAGGGAATGGCTACACCTTC.

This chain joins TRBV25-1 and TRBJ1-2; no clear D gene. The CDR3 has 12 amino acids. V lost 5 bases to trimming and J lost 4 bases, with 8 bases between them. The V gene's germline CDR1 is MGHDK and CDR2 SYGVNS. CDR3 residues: CASSLASYGYTF. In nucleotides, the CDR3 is TGTGCCAGCAGTTTGGCCTCCTATGGCTACACCTTC.

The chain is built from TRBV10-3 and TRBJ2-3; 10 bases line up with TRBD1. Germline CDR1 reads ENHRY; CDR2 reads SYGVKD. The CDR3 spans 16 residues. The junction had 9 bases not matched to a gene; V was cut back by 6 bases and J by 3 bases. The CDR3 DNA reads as TGTGCCATCAGCGCTGGGACAGGGGTTGGTACAGATACGCAGTATTTT. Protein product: CAISAGTGVGTDTQYF.

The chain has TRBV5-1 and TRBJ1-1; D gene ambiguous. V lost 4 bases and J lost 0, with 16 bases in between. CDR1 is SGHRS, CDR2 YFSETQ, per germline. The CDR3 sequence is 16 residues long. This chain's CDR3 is CASSAGDLGLNTEAFF. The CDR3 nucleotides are TGCGCCAGCAGCGCTGGCGACCTGGGCCTGAACACTGAAGCTTTCTTT.

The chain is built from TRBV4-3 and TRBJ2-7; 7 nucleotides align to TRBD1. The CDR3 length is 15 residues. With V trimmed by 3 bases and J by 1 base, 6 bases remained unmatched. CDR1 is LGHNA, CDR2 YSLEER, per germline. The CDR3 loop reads CASSQGDRVSYEQYF. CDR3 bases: TGCGCCAGCAGCCAGGGAGACAGGGTTTCCTACGAGCAGTACTTC.

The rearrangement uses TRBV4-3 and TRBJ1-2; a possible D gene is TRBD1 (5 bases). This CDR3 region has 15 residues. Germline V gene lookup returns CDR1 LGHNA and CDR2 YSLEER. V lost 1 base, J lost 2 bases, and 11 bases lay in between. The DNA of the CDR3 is TGCGCCAGCAGCCAAGTGACAGAGCGAAACTATGGCTACACCTTC. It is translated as CASSQVTERNYGYTF.

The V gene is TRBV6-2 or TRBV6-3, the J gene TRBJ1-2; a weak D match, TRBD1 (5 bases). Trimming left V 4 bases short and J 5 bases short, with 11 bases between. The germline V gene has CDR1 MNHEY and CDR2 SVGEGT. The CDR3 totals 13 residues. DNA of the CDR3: TGTGCCAGCAGTTCTCTTCAGGGATATGGCTACACCTTC. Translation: CASSSLQGYGYTF.

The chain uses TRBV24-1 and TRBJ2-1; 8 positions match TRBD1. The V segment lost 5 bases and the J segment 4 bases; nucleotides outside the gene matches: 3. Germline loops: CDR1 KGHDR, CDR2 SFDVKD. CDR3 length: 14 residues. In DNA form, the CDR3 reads TGTGCCACCAGTGCAGGGGGCAGTTACAATGAGCAGTTCTTC. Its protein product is CATSAGGSYNEQFF.